This T cell receptor beta chain came from a study of T-cell memory formation after mild COVID-19. Overall study findings and caveats: A balance of CD4 and CD8 characterized clones contracting day 15 to 85, whereas later expanders leaned CD4+.

In the case of this clonotype: Its antigen is currently unknown. One end of the junction fails to match germline, which may point to a read error.

This CDR3 has 15 residues. Germline assignment: CDR1 DFQATT and CDR2 SNEGSKA (reference sequence). MiXCR, applied by TCRdb to the 5' RACE reads, yields one record per CDR3 protein. In the table there are roughly 200,000 distinct CDR3 sequences, about 22% of which are singletons. This sequence was found in an adult woman who had mild COVID-19 (a few samples of this study predate the infection). Cell type and time point are not known. Sequencing used PBMCs or a T cell subset sorted from them (not recorded which). The V gene is TRBV20-1, the J gene TRBJ1-3; D may be TRBD1 (5 bases). The CDR3 spells CSARGPGPSGNTIYF. In DNA, the CDR3 is TGCAGTGCTAGAGGGCCGGGACCCTCTGGAAACACAATATATTTT.